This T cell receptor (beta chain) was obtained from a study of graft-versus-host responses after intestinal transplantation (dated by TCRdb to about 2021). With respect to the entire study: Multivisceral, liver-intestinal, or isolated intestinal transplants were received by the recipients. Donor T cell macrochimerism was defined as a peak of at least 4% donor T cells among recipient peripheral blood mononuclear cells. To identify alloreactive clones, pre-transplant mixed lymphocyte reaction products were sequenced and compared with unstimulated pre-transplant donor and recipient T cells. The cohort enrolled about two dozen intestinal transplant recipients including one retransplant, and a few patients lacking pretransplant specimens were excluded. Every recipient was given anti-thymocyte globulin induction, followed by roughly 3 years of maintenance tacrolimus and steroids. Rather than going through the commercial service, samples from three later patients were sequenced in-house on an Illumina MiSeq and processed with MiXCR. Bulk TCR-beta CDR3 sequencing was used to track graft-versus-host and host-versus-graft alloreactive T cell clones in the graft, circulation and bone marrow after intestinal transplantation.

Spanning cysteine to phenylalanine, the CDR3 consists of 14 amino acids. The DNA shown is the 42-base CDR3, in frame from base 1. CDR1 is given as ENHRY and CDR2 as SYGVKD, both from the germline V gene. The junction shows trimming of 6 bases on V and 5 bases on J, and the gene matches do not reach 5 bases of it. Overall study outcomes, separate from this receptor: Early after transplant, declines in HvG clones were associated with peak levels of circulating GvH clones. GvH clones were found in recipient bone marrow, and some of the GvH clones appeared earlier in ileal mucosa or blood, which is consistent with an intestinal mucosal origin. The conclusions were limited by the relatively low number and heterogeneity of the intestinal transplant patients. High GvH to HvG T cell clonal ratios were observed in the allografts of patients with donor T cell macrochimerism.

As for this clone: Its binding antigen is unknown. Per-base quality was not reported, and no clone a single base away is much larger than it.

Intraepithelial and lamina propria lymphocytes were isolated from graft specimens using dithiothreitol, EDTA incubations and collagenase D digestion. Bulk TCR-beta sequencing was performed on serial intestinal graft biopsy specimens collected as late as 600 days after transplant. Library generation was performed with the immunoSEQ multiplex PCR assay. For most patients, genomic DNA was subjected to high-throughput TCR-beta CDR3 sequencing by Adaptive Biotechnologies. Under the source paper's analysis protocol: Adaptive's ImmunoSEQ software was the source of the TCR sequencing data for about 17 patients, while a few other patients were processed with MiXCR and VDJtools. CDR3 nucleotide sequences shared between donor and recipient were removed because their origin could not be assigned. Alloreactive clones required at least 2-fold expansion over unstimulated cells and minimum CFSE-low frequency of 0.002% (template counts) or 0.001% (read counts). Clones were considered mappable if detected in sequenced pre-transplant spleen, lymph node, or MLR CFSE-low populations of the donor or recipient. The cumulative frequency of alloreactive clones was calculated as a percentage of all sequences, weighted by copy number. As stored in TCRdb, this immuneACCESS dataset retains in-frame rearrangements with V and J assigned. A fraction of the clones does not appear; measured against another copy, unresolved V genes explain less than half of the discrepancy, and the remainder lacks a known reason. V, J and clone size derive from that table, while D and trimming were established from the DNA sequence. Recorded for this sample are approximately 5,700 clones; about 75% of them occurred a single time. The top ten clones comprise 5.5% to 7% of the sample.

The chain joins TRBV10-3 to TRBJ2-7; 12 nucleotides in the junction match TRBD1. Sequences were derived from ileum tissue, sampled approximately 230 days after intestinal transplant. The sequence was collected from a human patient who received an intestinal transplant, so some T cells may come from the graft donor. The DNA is TGTGCCATCAGCCCCGGGACAGGGGGCGACGAGCAGTACTTC. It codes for CAISPGTGGDEQYF.